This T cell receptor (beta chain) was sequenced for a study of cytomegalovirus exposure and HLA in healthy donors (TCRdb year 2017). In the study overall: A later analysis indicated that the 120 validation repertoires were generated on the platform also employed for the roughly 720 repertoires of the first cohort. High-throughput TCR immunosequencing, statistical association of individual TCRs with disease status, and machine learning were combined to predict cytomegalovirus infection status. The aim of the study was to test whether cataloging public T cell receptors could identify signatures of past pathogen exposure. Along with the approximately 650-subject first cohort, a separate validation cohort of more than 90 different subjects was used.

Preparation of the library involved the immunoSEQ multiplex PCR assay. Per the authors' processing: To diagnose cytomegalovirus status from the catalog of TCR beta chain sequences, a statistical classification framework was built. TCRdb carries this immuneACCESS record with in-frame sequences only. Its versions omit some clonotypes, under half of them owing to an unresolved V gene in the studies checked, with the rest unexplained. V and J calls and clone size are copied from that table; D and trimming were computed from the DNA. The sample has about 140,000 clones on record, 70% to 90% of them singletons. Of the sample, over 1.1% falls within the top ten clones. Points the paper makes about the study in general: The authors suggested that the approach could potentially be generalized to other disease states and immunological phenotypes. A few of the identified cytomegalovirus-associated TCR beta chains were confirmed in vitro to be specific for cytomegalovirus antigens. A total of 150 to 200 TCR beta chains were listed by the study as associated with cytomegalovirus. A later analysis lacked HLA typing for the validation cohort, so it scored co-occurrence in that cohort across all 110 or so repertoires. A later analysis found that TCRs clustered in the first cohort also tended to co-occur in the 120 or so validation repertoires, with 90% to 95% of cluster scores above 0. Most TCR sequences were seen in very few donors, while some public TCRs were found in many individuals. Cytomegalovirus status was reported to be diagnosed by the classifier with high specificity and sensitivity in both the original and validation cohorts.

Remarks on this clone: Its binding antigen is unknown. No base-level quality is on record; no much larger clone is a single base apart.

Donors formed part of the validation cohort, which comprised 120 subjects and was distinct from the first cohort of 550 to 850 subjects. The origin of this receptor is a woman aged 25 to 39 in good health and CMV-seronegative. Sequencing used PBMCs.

The nucleotide sequence reads as follows: TGTGCCAGCAGCGCGTCTAGCGGGGGGGCCTATGAGCAGTTCTTC. Its translation reads: CASSASSGGAYEQFF. The rearrangement joined TRBV7-2 to TRBJ2-1; TRBD2 matches 12 bases in the middle. Trimming removed 5 bases from V and 8 bases from J; the gene matches leave 7 bases unexplained. CDR1 and CDR2 are drawn from the germline V gene: SGHTA, FQGNSA. The CDR3, cysteine through phenylalanine, is 15 amino acids long. Only CDR3 DNA is held: 45 bases, read in frame from base 1.